This note documents a single T cell receptor (beta chain) sequence. Its antigen remains unidentified. Naivety among CD8 cells was defined by CD45RO negativity and positive CCR7 selection, thereby excluding terminally differentiated effector memory CD45RA+ cells. The data stem from a study of shared clonotypes between healthy human individuals. For the study at large: Sampling drew on donors who were a couple of women and a few men aged 18 to 49. Each donor contributed plates that comprised three CD4 naive, three CD4 memory, two CD8 naive and one CD8 memory.

Template for every sorted-subset replicate PCR totaled 200 to 250 ng DNA, some 30,000 T cell genomes. Some clones are missing from TCRdb's copy, which holds only in-frame ones; the method was immunoSEQ multiplex PCR. The table has about 2.1 million clones, around 93% seen once. Study-wide findings and caveats: Genetic and exposure-history diversity was limited by the small donor number.

This TCR came from a man aged 18 to 35 in good health. Some clones in this sample may be carry-over from other donors' samples. Sequenced sample: naive CD8+ T cells from PBMCs.

CDR3 protein: CATSGQASYEQYF. The CDR3, as DNA: TGTGCCACCTCGGGACAGGCGTCATACGAGCAGTACTTC. The V call is TRBV11-2, the J call TRBJ2-7; 8 nucleotides match TRBD1. The germline V gene encodes CDR1 SGHAT and CDR2 FQNNGV. The junction had 9 bases not matched to a gene; V was cut back by 10 bases and J by 4 bases. The CDR3 has 13 amino acids.